This TCR beta chain appears in the sequencing data of a study of spatial heterogeneity in lung cancer (dated by TCRdb to between 2018 and 2021). At the level of the whole study: Beta-chain transcripts were consistently detected in greater numbers than alpha-chain transcripts, which likely reflected higher beta-chain transcript abundance. In the raw uncorrected reads, each unique combination of TCR and UMI appeared more than ten times on average. TCR alpha and beta repertoires were quantitatively compared across multiple tumor regions, matched nontumor lung and blood in non-small cell lung cancer. The study linked features of the TCR repertoire to counts of nonsynonymous mutations, which were determined by whole-exome sequencing of tumor tissue. Both alpha and beta chains were TCR-sequenced in samples taken at surgery, namely 220 tumor regions, around 64 matched nontumor lung samples and 45 to 60 PBMC samples.

The sample holds a few counts of this clonotype. It has no known antigen specificity. No base-level quality is on record; no much larger clone is a single base apart. Libraries were made using 5' RACE. TCRdb shows the sequencer as NextSeq 500. The TCR library protocol attached a unique molecular identifier to each TCR cDNA molecule to allow correction of PCR and sequencing errors. Processing in the source paper ran as follows. TCR identification, UMI-based error correction and CDR3 extraction were all carried out with Decombinator tools. TCRs above a frequency of 2 per 1,000, corresponding to the top 1% of the tumor frequency distribution, were defined as expanded. Renyi diversity was calculated using the R vegan package after each repertoire was subsampled 100 times to 5,000 TCRs. CDR3 similarity networks were built from amino acid triplet string-kernel similarity, connecting CDR3s with pairwise similarity above 0.82. TCRdb reanalyzed the raw reads on its own, using fastp at Q25 for trimming and MiXCR for clone calling, and kept in-frame beta chains. Every distinct CDR3 protein forms one entry, paired with its most common genes and DNA. Here the V and J calls rest on TCRdb's processing, not on the authors' analysis. This sample lists about 85,000 distinct CDR3 sequences; approximately 21% were detected once. The ten largest make up roughly 6.2% of the sample.

Broader findings and caveats from the paper: Additional single-cell paired TCR alpha and beta sequencing was considered necessary to confirm, at a functional level, the hypothesis that regional TCRs recognize regional mutations. Ubiquitous expanded tumor TCRs were detected in blood more often at tumor resection than at routine follow-up.

Including cysteine and phenylalanine, the CDR3 has 13 amino acids. Only the CDR3 DNA stays, 39 bases, in frame from base 1. CDR1 and CDR2 (MNHNY, SVGAGI) derive from the germline V gene (reference sequence). V sheds 2 bases and J sheds 5 bases, leaving 7 bases between their ends. This specimen's time point label, interpreted: sample taken at primary tumor resection. Without any cell sorting, TCR sequencing was performed on whole RNA extracted either from tumor and nontumor lung tissue or from cryopreserved PBMC samples. Samples were obtained from fewer than 80 patients with early-stage, untreated non-small cell lung cancer from the lung TRACERx cohort. Patients were selected for TCR sequencing only if sufficient RNA was available from at least two tumor regions.

The receptor was isolated from a male donor with early-stage non-small cell lung cancer. Sequences were derived from PBMCs, sampled at surgery. The chain couples TRBV6-6 to TRBJ1-5; confidence is insufficient to name the D gene. The DNA is as follows: TGTGCCAGCAGTTACAGGGATGATCAGCCCCAGCATTTT. This codes for CASSYRDDQPQHF.